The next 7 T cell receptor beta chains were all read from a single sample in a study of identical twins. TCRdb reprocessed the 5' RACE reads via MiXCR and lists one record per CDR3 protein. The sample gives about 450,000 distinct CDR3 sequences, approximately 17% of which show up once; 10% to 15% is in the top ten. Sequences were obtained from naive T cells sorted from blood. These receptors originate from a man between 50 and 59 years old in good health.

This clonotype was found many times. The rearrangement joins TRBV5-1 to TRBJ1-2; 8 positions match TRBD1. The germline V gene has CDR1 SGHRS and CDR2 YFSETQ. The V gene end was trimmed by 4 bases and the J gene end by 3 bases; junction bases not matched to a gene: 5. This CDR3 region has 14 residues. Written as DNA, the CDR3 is TGCGCCAGCAGCACCGGACAGGGTGACTATGGCTACACCTTC. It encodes CASSTGQGDYGYTF.

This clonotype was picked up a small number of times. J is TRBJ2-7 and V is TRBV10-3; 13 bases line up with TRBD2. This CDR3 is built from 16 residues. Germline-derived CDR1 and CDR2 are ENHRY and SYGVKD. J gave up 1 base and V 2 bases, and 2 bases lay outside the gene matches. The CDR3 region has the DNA TGTGCCATCAGTGAGCCGGGACTAGCGGGGTCCTACGAGCAGTACTTC. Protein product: CAISEPGLAGSYEQYF.

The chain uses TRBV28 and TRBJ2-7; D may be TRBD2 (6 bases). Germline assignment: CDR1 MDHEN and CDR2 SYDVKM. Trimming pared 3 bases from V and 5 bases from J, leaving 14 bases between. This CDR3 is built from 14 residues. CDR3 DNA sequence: TGTGCCAGCAGTTTCCGTTCCGGCGGGGACGAGCAGTACTTC. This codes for CASSFRSGGDEQYF.

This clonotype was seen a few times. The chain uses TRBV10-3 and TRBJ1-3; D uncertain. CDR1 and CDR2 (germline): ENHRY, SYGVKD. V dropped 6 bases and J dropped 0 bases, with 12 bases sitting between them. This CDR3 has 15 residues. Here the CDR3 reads CAISERGISGNTIYF. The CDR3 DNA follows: TGTGCCATCAGCGAACGAGGGATCTCTGGAAACACCATATATTTT.

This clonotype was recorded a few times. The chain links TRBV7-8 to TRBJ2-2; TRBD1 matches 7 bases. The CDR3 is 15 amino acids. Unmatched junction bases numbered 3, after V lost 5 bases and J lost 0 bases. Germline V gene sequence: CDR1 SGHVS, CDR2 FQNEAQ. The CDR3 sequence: CASSRGQSNTGELFF. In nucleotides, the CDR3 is TGTGCCAGCAGCCGGGGACAGTCGAACACCGGGGAGCTGTTTTTT.

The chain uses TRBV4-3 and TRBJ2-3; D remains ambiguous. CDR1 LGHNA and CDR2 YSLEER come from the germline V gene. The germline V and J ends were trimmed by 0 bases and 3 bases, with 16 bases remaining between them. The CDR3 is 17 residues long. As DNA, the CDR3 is TGCGCCAGCAGCCAAGAGAAATTGGCACGCGGTACAGATACGCAGTATTTT. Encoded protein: CASSQEKLARGTDTQYF.

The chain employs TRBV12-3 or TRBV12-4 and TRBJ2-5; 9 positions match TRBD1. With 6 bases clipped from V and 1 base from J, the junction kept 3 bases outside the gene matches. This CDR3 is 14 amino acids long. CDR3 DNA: TGTGCCAGCAGCCCGACAGGGGGCCAAGAGACCCAGTACTTC. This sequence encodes CASSPTGGQETQYF.